These 8 T cell receptor beta chains were sequenced from one sample in a study of lymphopenia after photon versus proton radiotherapy. Here immunoSEQ multiplex PCR was the method, and the copy in TCRdb shows in-frame clones only, minus some. The table shows around 160,000 clones, with approximately 90% occurring only once. This specimen was peripheral blood, taken from a patient treated with photon-based radiotherapy. Receptors originate from a man aged 50 or older with gastric cancer.

V and J are TRBV7-7 and TRBJ1-1; 7 bases map to TRBD1. The CDR3 length is 13 residues. Germline trimming cut 3 bases from V and 6 bases from J; bases unmatched to any gene: 4. The germline CDR1 and CDR2 sequences are SSHAT and FNYEAQ (reference sequence). The CDR3 nucleotides are TGTGCCAGCAGCTTGACAGGGACCTCTGAAGCTTTCTTT. Protein sequence: CASSLTGTSEAFF.

The V and J genes are TRBV19 and TRBJ2-7; 9 positions agree with TRBD1. The CDR3 extends over 12 amino acids. The ends lost 9 bases at V and 5 bases at J; junction bases unmatched: 5. Germline V gives CDR1 LNHDA, CDR2 SQIVND (reference sequence). Here the CDR3 reads CASLDRGHEQYF. The CDR3 DNA sequence: TGTGCCAGCCTGGACAGGGGCCACGAGCAGTACTTC.

The chain employs TRBV9 and TRBJ2-1, with 9 nucleotides matching TRBD2. The CDR3 totals 15 residues. Germline CDR1 is SGDLS and CDR2 is YYNGEE. V was clipped by 0 bases and J by 8 bases; unmatched bases: 6. The CDR3 bases are TGTGCCAGCAGCGTAGTAGCGGGAGTTCGGTATGAGCAGTTCTTC. It specifies CASSVVAGVRYEQFF.

The chain joins TRBV11-2 to TRBJ2-3; possible D gene TRBD2, 6 bases. V was pared by 2 bases and J by 4 bases, with 10 bases between. Germline V gene lookup returns CDR1 SGHAT and CDR2 FQNNGV. The CDR3 covers 14 residues. The CDR3 DNA reads as TGTGCCAGCAGCTTACGGAGGGAAGCAGATACGCAGTATTTT. Its protein is CASSLRREADTQYF.

The chain employs TRBV4-3 and TRBJ2-3; TRBD2 matches 8 bases. Germline CDR1 reads LGHNA; CDR2 reads YSLEER. The ends lost 2 bases at V and 6 bases at J; junction bases unmatched: 7. The CDR3 length is 15 residues. The CDR3 DNA reads TGCGCCAGCAGCCAAAGGGGACTAGGAACGGATACGCAGTATTTT. Residues: CASSQRGLGTDTQYF.

The chain has TRBV7-9 and TRBJ1-1; 9 positions match TRBD1. V gave up 5 bases and J gave up 3 bases; unmatched junction bases: 7. The CDR3 extends over 15 amino acids. Germline V lookup: CDR1 SEHNR, CDR2 FQNEAQ (reference sequence). The CDR3 reads CASSAYRGQDTEAFF. The DNA of the CDR3 is TGTGCCAGCAGCGCATACAGGGGGCAGGACACTGAAGCTTTCTTT.

The chain is built from TRBV6-6 and TRBJ2-7; the D is unclear. V shed 2 bases and J shed 0 bases, with 5 bases lying between them. This CDR3 contains 13 residues. Germline loops: CDR1 MNHNY, CDR2 SVGAGI (reference sequence). CDR3 in DNA: TGTGCCAGCAGTTACGGGGACTCCTACGAGCAGTACTTC. Its protein product is CASSYGDSYEQYF.

This chain uses TRBV28 with TRBJ1-5, with no clear D. This CDR3 has 13 residues. With 3 bases removed from V and 4 bases from J, the gap between germline ends came to 7 bases. CDR1 is MDHEN, CDR2 SYDVKM, per germline. DNA for the CDR3: TGTGCCAGCAGTTTGATCGAGAATCAGCCCCAGCATTTT. This sequence encodes CASSLIENQPQHF.